One and the same sample provided the 5 T cell receptor beta chains below, sequenced in a study of technical replicates of blood from a few donors. Some clones are missing from TCRdb's copy, which holds only in-frame ones; the method was immunoSEQ multiplex PCR. The table has tens of thousands of clones, 95% seen once; the top ten hold about 0.26%. Sequencing was performed on T cells isolated from PBMCs. The receptors derive from a human donor in good health.

This chain joins TRBV5-1 and TRBJ1-5; 8 nucleotides agree with TRBD1. In germline, CDR1 is SGHRS, CDR2 YFSETQ. Germline trimming cut 2 bases from V and 5 bases from J; bases unmatched to any gene: 3. This CDR3 is built from 14 residues. The CDR3 nucleotides are TGCGCCAGCAGCTTCCAGACAGGGGATCAGCCCCAGCATTTT. Its translation is CASSFQTGDQPQHF.

The chain recombines TRBV6-1 with TRBJ1-3; 8 nucleotides agree with TRBD1. V gave up 5 bases and J gave up 2 bases; unmatched junction bases: 5. The CDR3 spans 15 residues. Germline V gene sequence: CDR1 MNHNS, CDR2 SASEGT. CDR3 protein: CASSLDRVTGNTIYF. In nucleotides, the CDR3 is TGTGCCAGCAGTCTGGACAGGGTCACTGGAAACACCATATATTTT.

For the CDR3, the DNA is TGTGCCAGCAGTCACCCATCCGACTGGATCTATGGCTACACCTTC. Its protein product is CASSHPSDWIYGYTF. V gene TRBV5-6 combines with J gene TRBJ1-2; no reliable D call. V lost 5 bases, J lost 4 bases, and 18 bases lay in between. The CDR3 has 15 residues. CDR1 SGHDT and CDR2 YYEEEE come from the germline V gene.

This chain connects TRBV7-2 to TRBJ2-7; 7 bases fit TRBD1. V lost 5 bases to trimming and J lost 6 bases; unmatched junction nucleotides: 13. In germline, CDR1 is SGHTA, CDR2 FQGNSA. CDR3 size: 15 residues. CDR3 region: CASSPPGTAIIEQYF. In nucleotides, the CDR3 is TGTGCCAGCAGCCCCCCCGGGACAGCGATAATCGAGCAGTACTTC.

The chain recombines TRBV29-1 with TRBJ2-2; D is unresolved. In germline, CDR1 is SQVTM, CDR2 ANQGSEA. The CDR3 loop spans 11 amino acids. V lost 3 bases, J lost 12 bases, and 11 bases lay in between. CDR3 loop: CSVELRSKLFF. The CDR3 DNA sequence: TGCAGCGTTGAGCTCAGGTCCAAGCTGTTTTTT.